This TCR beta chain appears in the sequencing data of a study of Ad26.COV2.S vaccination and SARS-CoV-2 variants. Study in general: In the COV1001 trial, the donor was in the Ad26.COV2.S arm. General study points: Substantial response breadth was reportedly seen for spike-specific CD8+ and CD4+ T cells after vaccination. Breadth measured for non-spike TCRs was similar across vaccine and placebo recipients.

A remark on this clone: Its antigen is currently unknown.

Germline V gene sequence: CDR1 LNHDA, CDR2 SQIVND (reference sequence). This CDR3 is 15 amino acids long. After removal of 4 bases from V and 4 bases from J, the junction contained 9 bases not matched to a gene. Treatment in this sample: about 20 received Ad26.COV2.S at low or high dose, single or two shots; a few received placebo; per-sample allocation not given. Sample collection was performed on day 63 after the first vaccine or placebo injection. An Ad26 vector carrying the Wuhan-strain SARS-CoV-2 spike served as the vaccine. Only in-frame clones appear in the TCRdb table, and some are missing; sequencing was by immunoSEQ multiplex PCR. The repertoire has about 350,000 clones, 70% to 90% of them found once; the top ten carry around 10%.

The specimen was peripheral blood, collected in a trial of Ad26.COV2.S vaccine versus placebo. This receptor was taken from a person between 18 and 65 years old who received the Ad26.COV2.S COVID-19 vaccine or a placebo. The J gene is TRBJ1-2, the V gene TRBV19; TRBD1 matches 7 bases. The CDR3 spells CASSTRQGSTYGYTF. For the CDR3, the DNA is TGTGCCAGTAGTACTCGACAGGGCTCCACCTATGGCTACACCTTC.